Presented here are 13 T cell receptor beta chains from one specimen sequenced in a study of beta chain features in type 1 diabetes (dated by TCRdb to the late 2010s). Receptor libraries were prepared by the immunoSEQ multiplex PCR assay. All of the isolated RNA was reverse transcribed with the High Capacity cDNA Reverse Transcription Kit, so expressed TCRB transcripts were sequenced. TCRdb took over this immuneACCESS table, retaining in-frame rearrangements with V and J assigned. Such tables are incomplete; in checked studies, under half of the missing clones stem from an unresolved V gene, and the remainder is unexplained. This sample lists a few hundred thousand clones; 9.5% to 12% were detected once. The ten largest account for about 0.015% of the sample. Sequenced sample: naive CD4+ T cells from blood. The cell subset or site label on this specimen signifies: true naive CD4+ T cells. The receptors come from a woman aged 25 to 39 in good health.

The J gene is TRBJ2-7, the V gene TRBV11-2; maybe TRBD1 (6 bases). The CDR3 is 15 residues long. V lost 5 bases to trimming and J lost 4 bases, with 18 bases between them. The germline V gene encodes CDR1 SGHAT and CDR2 FQNNGV. The CDR3, as DNA: TGTGCCAGCAGCCCTGTTACAGGGAAATTTTACGAGCAGTACTTC. Translated, it gives CASSPVTGKFYEQYF.

This sequence joins TRBV6-6 and TRBJ2-7, with TRBD2 matching over 14 bases. Germline V gene data show CDR1 as MNHNY and CDR2 as SVGAGI (reference sequence). The trim removed 0 bases at V and 4 bases at J, leaving 2 bases unmatched. This CDR3 comprises 16 residues. DNA for the CDR3: TGTGCCAGCAGTTACTCGGGACTAGCGGGAGCGTACGAGCAGTACTTC. Residues: CASSYSGLAGAYEQYF.

The CDR3 protein is CASSQGYQRASSYEQYF. In DNA, the CDR3 is TGTGCCAGCAGCCAAGGTTACCAGCGGGCGAGCTCCTACGAGCAGTACTTC. The chain joins TRBV4-2 to TRBJ2-7; possible D gene TRBD2, 6 bases. V was pared by 1 base and J by 0 bases, with 16 bases between. From germline, CDR1 is LGHNA and CDR2 YNFKEQ. The CDR3 extends over 17 amino acids.

The chain couples TRBV7-9 to TRBJ2-3; 12 nucleotides match TRBD2. The CDR3 runs to 15 residues. V lost 5 bases to trimming and J lost 5 bases; unmatched junction nucleotides: 5. Germline V lookup: CDR1 SEHNR, CDR2 FQNEAQ (reference sequence). CDR3 coding DNA: TGTGCCAGCAGCCCTAGCGGGAGGGCCTTAGATACGCAGTATTTT. It codes for CASSPSGRALDTQYF.

Only a few counts were recorded for this clone. The chain uses TRBV30 and TRBJ1-3; the D gene is possibly TRBD1 (5 bases). CDR3 length equals 13 residues. Germline lookup yields CDR1 GTSNPN and CDR2 SVGIG (reference sequence). V lost 3 bases, J lost 0 bases, and 6 bases lay in between. The CDR3 nucleotides are TGTGCCTGGAGACAGGCCTCTGGAAACACCATATATTTT. Translation gives CAWRQASGNTIYF.

This chain links TRBV27 with TRBJ2-1, with 9 bases identical to TRBD2. Germline V gene data show CDR1 as MNHEY and CDR2 as SMNVEV (reference sequence). V was clipped by 5 bases and J by 2 bases; unmatched bases: 4. The CDR3 runs 15 residues. The CDR3 reads CASSRAGGPYNEQFF. For the CDR3, the DNA is TGTGCCAGCAGTAGAGCGGGAGGCCCCTACAATGAGCAGTTCTTC.

J is TRBJ2-1 and V is TRBV30; a weak D match, TRBD1 (6 bases). CDR1 is GTSNPN and CDR2 is SVGIG in the germline V gene (reference sequence). V shed 2 bases and J shed 7 bases, with 21 bases lying between them. The CDR3 has 16 residues. This chain's CDR3 is CAWSLLDRQTTNEQFF. The CDR3 coding sequence is TGTGCCTGGAGTCTATTGGACAGACAAACGACGAATGAGCAGTTCTTC.

The chain couples TRBV6-5 to TRBJ2-3, with unresolved D. The CDR3 loop spans 15 amino acids. V lost 0 bases to trimming and J lost 0 bases, with 7 bases between them. Germline V gives CDR1 MNHEY, CDR2 SVGAGI. CDR3: CASSYSPLSTDTQYF. The CDR3 DNA reads as TGTGCCAGCAGTTACTCGCCACTAAGCACAGATACGCAGTATTTT.

The chain is built from TRBV7-2 and TRBJ2-7; tentatively, D is TRBD1 (6 bases). The CDR3 is made up of 14 amino acids. The germline CDR1 and CDR2 sequences are SGHTA and FQGNSA. V lost 7 bases, J lost 2 bases, and 15 bases lay in between. CDR3 residues: CASTAQQGAYEQYF. The CDR3, as DNA: TGTGCCAGCACCGCTCAACAGGGTGCCTACGAGCAGTACTTC.

This clone was seen only a few times. The rearrangement joins TRBV18 to TRBJ2-3; perhaps TRBD2 as D (6 bases). Deletions cut 3 bases from V and 2 bases from J, with 9 bases between. Germline CDR1 is KGHSH and CDR2 is LQKENI. There are 14 residues in the CDR3. Here the CDR3 reads CASSPGGSTDTQYF. Here the CDR3 DNA reads TGTGCCAGCTCACCTGGAGGGTCCACAGATACGCAGTATTTT.

The genes are TRBV30 and TRBJ2-1; D is possibly TRBD2 (5 bases). This CDR3 is 15 amino acids long. In germline, CDR1 is GTSNPN, CDR2 SVGIG (reference sequence). V was shortened by 0 bases and J by 0 bases, with 9 bases between the two germline ends. The CDR3 DNA sequence: TGTGCCTGGAGTGTTACTAGGCCCTCCTACAATGAGCAGTTCTTC. Protein sequence: CAWSVTRPSYNEQFF.

In this sample, this clone turned up a few times. The CDR3 loop reads CASRTDMSSYNEQFF. DNA of the CDR3: TGTGCCAGCAGAACGGACATGAGCTCCTACAATGAGCAGTTCTTC. The rearrangement links TRBV6-5 to TRBJ2-1; the D gene is possibly TRBD1 (5 bases). Between the trimmed V and J ends, which lost 6 bases and 0 bases, there was a span of 12 bases. The CDR3 covers 15 residues. From germline, CDR1 is MNHEY and CDR2 SVGAGI.

The chain has TRBV9 and TRBJ2-5; 9 bases match TRBD2. The CDR3 loop spans 17 amino acids. CDR1 is SGDLS and CDR2 is YYNGEE in the germline V gene. The ends lost 4 bases at V and 1 base at J; junction bases unmatched: 11. The CDR3 region has the DNA TGTGCCAGCAGCAACACGCCGGGCGGGGGGGTCCAAGAGACCCAGTACTTC. The encoded protein is CASSNTPGGGVQETQYF.